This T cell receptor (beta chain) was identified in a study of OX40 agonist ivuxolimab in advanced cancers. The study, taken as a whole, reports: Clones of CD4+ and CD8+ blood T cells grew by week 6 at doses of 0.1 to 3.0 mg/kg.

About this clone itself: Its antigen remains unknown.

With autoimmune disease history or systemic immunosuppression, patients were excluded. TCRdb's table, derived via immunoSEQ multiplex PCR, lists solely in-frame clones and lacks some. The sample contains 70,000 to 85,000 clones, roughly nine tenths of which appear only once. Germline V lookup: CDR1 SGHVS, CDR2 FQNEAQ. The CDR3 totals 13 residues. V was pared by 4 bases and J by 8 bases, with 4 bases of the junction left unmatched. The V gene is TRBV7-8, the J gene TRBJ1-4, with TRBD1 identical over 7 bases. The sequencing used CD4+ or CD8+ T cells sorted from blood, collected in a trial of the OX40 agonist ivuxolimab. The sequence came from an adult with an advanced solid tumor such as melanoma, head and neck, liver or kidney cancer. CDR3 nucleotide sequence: TGTGCCAGCAGCTACAGGGGTCGCGAAAAACTGTTTTTT. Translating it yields CASSYRGREKLFF.